A single sample gave rise to the 19 T cell receptor beta chains below, sequenced in a study of blood T cells in healthy people across ages. A J-beta primer mix and a sample-barcoded 5' primer were used in a second PCR of about 7 to 12 cycles. TCRdb passed the 5' RACE reads through MiXCR, listing each CDR3 protein once. The top ten clones hold over 9% of a sample with fewer than 2,000,000 distinct CDR3 sequences, roughly 30% of them seen once. Material for sequencing was blood. The receptors derive from a woman aged 30 to 39 in good health.

This clonotype appeared a few times. The rearrangement links TRBV27 to TRBJ2-5, with 11 bases identical to TRBD2. Germline assignment: CDR1 MNHEY and CDR2 SMNVEV (reference sequence). J was trimmed by 5 bases and V by 6 bases; bases with no gene match: 8. The CDR3 sequence is 15 residues long. For the CDR3, the DNA is TGTGCCAGCAGCGGCATAGCGGGAGGGTTGGAGACCCAGTACTTC. Encoded protein: CASSGIAGGLETQYF.

CDR3 loop: CASIGAGTGQHEQFF. DNA for the CDR3: TGTGCCAGTATAGGGGCCGGGACAGGGCAACATGAGCAGTTCTTC. This chain links TRBV19 with TRBJ2-1; 9 positions agree with TRBD1. Per the germline V gene, CDR1 is LNHDA and CDR2 is SQIVND (reference sequence). The CDR3 contains 15 residues. After removal of 7 bases from V and 8 bases from J, the junction contained 12 bases not matched to a gene.

This chain uses TRBV7-9 with TRBJ2-7; possibly TRBD2 for D (6 bases). Trimming took off 3 bases at V and 0 bases at J, with 9 bases between the two ends. The length of the CDR3 is 14 residues. Germline V lookup: CDR1 SEHNR, CDR2 FQNEAQ (reference sequence). The CDR3 region has the DNA TGTGCCAGCAGCTTGCGGGGATTCTCCTACGAGCAGTACTTC. Amino acid sequence: CASSLRGFSYEQYF.

The sample holds a few counts of this clonotype. The chain recombines TRBV12-3 or TRBV12-4 with TRBJ2-5; D may be TRBD1 or TRBD2 (5 bases each). The assigned J gene may be wrong: the sequence end matches TRBJ2-7 better. The CDR3 runs 13 residues. The CDR3 spells CASSLLSGLEQYF. CDR3 bases: TGTGCCAGCAGTTTATTATCGGGGCTCGAGCAGTACTTC.

This clonotype was observed a few times. V and J are TRBV7-9 and TRBJ2-1, with 9 bases lining up with TRBD1. The CDR3 loop spans 17 amino acids. Germline V gene data show CDR1 as SEHNR and CDR2 as FQNEAQ (reference sequence). The V segment lost 5 bases and the J segment 4 bases; nucleotides outside the gene matches: 12. CDR3 protein: CASSTNPGTGSYNEQFF. DNA for the CDR3: TGTGCCAGCAGCACAAACCCCGGGACAGGGTCTTACAATGAGCAGTTCTTC.

This clonotype has ten or more counts. The chain joins TRBV20-1 to TRBJ1-2, with 10 bases identical to TRBD1. V was pared by 5 bases and J by 6 bases, with 6 bases of the junction left unmatched. The CDR3 extends over 13 amino acids. Germline assignment: CDR1 DFQATT and CDR2 SNEGSKA (reference sequence). The DNA for the CDR3 is TGCAGTGCTCTTAGACAGGGGGCGGATGGCTACACCTTC. Translating gives CSALRQGADGYTF.

About this clonotype itself: The junction and the germline gene differ at one end; a read error may be behind it. The CDR3 protein is CASSLDSYNGQFF. The CDR3 nucleotides read TGCGCCAGCAGCTTGGACAGTTACAATGGGCAGTTCTTC. The rearrangement links TRBV5-1 to TRBJ2-1; D unclear. CDR1 is SGHRS and CDR2 is YFSETQ in the germline V gene. The CDR3 extends over 13 amino acids.

This clonotype was seen at least ten times. J is TRBJ2-1 and V is TRBV12-3 or TRBV12-4; D remains ambiguous. This CDR3 is 13 amino acids long. With 2 bases removed from V and 4 bases from J, the gap between germline ends came to 6 bases. This CDR3 reads CASSLMGYNEQFF. CDR3 DNA sequence: TGTGCCAGCAGTTTAATGGGGTACAATGAGCAGTTCTTC.

This clonotype was observed a few times. The chain uses TRBV7-9 and TRBJ2-5, with TRBD2 as a possible D gene (7 bases). This CDR3 has 17 residues. Per the germline V gene, CDR1 is SEHNR and CDR2 is FQNEAQ (reference sequence). V lost 8 bases to trimming and J lost 1 base, with 23 bases between them. The CDR3 is CASGPTGRGATQETQYF. CDR3 nucleotides: TGTGCCAGCGGGCCCACAGGGAGGGGGGCCACCCAAGAGACCCAGTACTTC.

This clonotype appeared once. V is TRBV12-3 or TRBV12-4 and J is TRBJ1-2; D gene unclear. The CDR3 extends over 12 amino acids. The V and J ends lost 3 bases and 10 bases respectively, with 12 bases between them. The CDR3 here is CASSFMASPYTF. The CDR3 nucleotides read TGTGCCAGCAGTTTTATGGCCTCTCCCTACACCTTC.

In its sample, this clonotype was seen once. The chain recombines TRBV3-1 with TRBJ1-6, with 8 bases identical to TRBD1. With V trimmed by 7 bases and J by 10 bases, 12 bases remained unmatched. Germline values: CDR1 LGHDT, CDR2 YNNKEL (reference sequence). This CDR3 is 15 amino acids long. CDR3 in DNA: TGTGCCAGCACCATGAACGGACAGGGTGGCTCACCCCTCCACTTT. Translation: CASTMNGQGGSPLHF. Supplemented by reference TRBV3-1 and TRBJ1-6, the full variable domain reads DTAVSQTPKYLVTQMGNDKSIKCEQNLGHDTMYWYKQDSKKFLKIMFSYNNKELIINETVPNRFSPKSPDKAHLNLHINSLELGDSAVYFCASTMNGQGGSPLHFGNGTRLTVT.

This rearrangement joins TRBV3-1 to TRBJ2-3, with 8 bases fitting TRBD1. V lost 5 bases to trimming and J lost 2 bases; unmatched junction nucleotides: 6. The CDR3 has 15 residues. Germline CDR1 reads LGHDT; CDR2 reads YNNKEL (reference sequence). The CDR3: CASSKRQGSTDTQYF. The CDR3 DNA reads TGTGCCAGCAGCAAAAGACAGGGGTCCACAGATACGCAGTATTTT.

Regarding this clonotype: One end of the junction fails to match germline, which may point to a read error. V gene TRBV6-1 combines with J gene TRBJ1-2; D remains unclear. Germline V lookup: CDR1 MNHNS, CDR2 SASEGT. The CDR3 is 13 amino acids. The CDR3 sequence is CASREEKLGGYTF. The DNA of the CDR3 is TGTGCCAGCAGGGAAGAGAAGTTAGGTGGCTACACCTTC.

The rearrangement links TRBV5-4 to TRBJ2-1, with 12 bases fitting TRBD1. With 8 bases clipped from V and 6 bases from J, the junction kept 9 bases outside the gene matches. Germline values: CDR1 SGHNT, CDR2 YYREEE (reference sequence). The CDR3 runs 15 residues. The CDR3: CASVPGQGAVNEQFF. The DNA of the CDR3 is TGTGCCAGTGTCCCGGGACAGGGGGCCGTCAATGAGCAGTTCTTC.

V and J are TRBV5-1 and TRBJ2-5; 9 bases fit TRBD2. The CDR3 runs 16 residues. Per germline, CDR1 SGHRS and CDR2 YFSETQ. The V gene end was trimmed by 0 bases and the J gene end by 4 bases; junction bases not matched to a gene: 7. CDR3 nucleotide sequence: TGCGCCAGCAGCTTGGGTATAGCGGGAGTCGGAGAGACCCAGTACTTC. This sequence encodes CASSLGIAGVGETQYF.

This clonotype was counted between two and nine times. The V gene is TRBV20-1, the J gene TRBJ2-7; 8 nucleotides align to TRBD1. V lost 2 bases to trimming and J lost 6 bases; unmatched junction nucleotides: 3. There are 12 residues in the CDR3. Germline lookup yields CDR1 DFQATT and CDR2 SNEGSKA (reference sequence). The CDR3 DNA sequence: TGCAGTGCTAGACACGACAGGGGCGAGCAGTACTTC. Translating gives CSARHDRGEQYF.

The J gene is TRBJ2-3, the V gene TRBV27; TRBD1 matches at 7 bases. The CDR3 loop spans 17 amino acids. V dropped 7 bases and J dropped 8; count of bases not matched to a gene: 21. CDR1 MNHEY and CDR2 SMNVEV come from the germline V gene (reference sequence). The CDR3 region is CASKDREKLGLTGTQYF. CDR3 DNA: TGTGCCAGCAAAGACAGGGAGAAATTAGGACTCACGGGTACGCAGTATTTT.

This clonotype has a count of ten or more. The gene calls are TRBV29-1 and TRBJ2-3; the D gene is possibly TRBD2 (6 bases). The CDR3 is 11 residues long. The germline V and J ends were trimmed by 6 bases and 6 bases, with 10 bases remaining between them. Germline values: CDR1 SQVTM, CDR2 ANQGSEA. The CDR3 bases are TGCAGCGTAAGGGGAGGTGATACGCAGTATTTT. Its protein product is CSVRGGDTQYF.

This clonotype showed up just once. One end of the junction varies from germline; a read error may be responsible. The V gene is TRBV29-1, the J gene TRBJ2-7, with 12 bases aligning to TRBD1. CDR3 length equals 16 residues. The germline gives CDR1 SQVTM, CDR2 ANQGSEA. CDR3 residues: CSVEYEGDRGLYKQYF. The CDR3, as DNA: TGCAGCGTCGAATATGAAGGGGACAGGGGGCTCTACAAGCAGTACTTC.